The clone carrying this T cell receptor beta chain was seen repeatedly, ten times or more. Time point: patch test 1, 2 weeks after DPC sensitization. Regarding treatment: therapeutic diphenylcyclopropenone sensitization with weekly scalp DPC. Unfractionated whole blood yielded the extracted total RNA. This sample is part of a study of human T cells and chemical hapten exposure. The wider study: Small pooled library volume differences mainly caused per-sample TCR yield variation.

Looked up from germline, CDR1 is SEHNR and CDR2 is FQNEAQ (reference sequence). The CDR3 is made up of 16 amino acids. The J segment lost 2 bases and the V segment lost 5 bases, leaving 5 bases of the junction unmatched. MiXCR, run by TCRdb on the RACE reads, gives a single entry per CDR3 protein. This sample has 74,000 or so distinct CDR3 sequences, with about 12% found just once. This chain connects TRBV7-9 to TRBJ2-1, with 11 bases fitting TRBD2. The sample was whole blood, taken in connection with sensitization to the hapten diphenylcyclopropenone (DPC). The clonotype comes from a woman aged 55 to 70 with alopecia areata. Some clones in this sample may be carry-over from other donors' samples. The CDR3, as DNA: TGTGCCAGCAGCCGACTAGCGGGGTCAACCTACAATGAGCAGTTCTTC. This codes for CASSRLAGSTYNEQFF.